This TCR beta chain was obtained from a study of beta chain features in type 1 diabetes. Study-level findings and limits: Within each of all four CD4+ subsets, Type 1 diabetes patients had TCRB CDR3s that were moderately but significantly shorter. Cells carrying high TCR expression could end up over-represented when cDNA is sequenced. Patients with type 1 diabetes showed fewer VDJ junction insertions and more deletions. Amplification by PCR could prefer shorter templates, with the same effect in patients and controls.

A heparinised blood draw that averaged approximately 110 mL was obtained once from each donor. All of the isolated RNA was reverse transcribed, so expressed TCRB transcripts were sequenced. TCRdb's copy holds only in-frame clones and misses some; the assay was immunoSEQ multiplex PCR. The table lists about 650,000 clones, around 12% of them singletons. V lost 6 bases and J lost 4; bases outside the gene matches: 4. Germline assignment: CDR1 MNHNS and CDR2 SASEGT. The CDR3 consists of 15 residues. Concerning this clone itself: Its cognate antigen is unknown.

The sequence derives from a man aged 30 to 45 with type 1 diabetes. The sample taken for sequencing was naive CD4+ T cells from blood. J is TRBJ2-3 and V is TRBV6-1; TRBD2 agrees at 13 bases. Here the CDR3 reads CASRELAGGPDTQYF. The CDR3, as DNA: TGTGCCAGCAGAGAACTAGCGGGGGGGCCAGATACGCAGTATTTT.